The 14 T cell receptor beta chains below all came from one sample that was sequenced in a study of T cell responses to AZD1222 COVID-19 vaccine. Clones were read by immunoSEQ multiplex PCR, and TCRdb kept only the in-frame ones, dropping some. The sample lists 90,000 to 120,000 clones; 75% to 95% were seen once. The sample in question was peripheral blood, obtained 28 days after the second AZD1222 dose. These receptors all stem from an adult who received the AZD1222 COVID-19 vaccine.

J is TRBJ2-2 and V is TRBV7-2; 12 nucleotides match TRBD2. Germline values: CDR1 SGHTA, CDR2 FQGNSA. This CDR3 is built from 18 residues. J was trimmed by 6 bases and V by 8 bases; bases with no gene match: 16. For the CDR3, the DNA is TGTGCCAGCTTCAGACCGACTAGCGGGAGAAGTGTGGCCGGGGAGCTGTTTTTT. It codes for CASFRPTSGRSVAGELFF.

This clone has just one count. This chain links TRBV20-1 with TRBJ1-2; D not resolved. The V end lost 7 bases, the J end lost 8 bases, and 14 bases lay between the germline ends. The germline gives CDR1 DFQATT, CDR2 SNEGSKA (reference sequence). This CDR3 has 11 residues. For the CDR3, the DNA is TGCAGTGTTACCCCGGGATGGGGCTACACCTTC. Translating it yields CSVTPGWGYTF.

V gene TRBV18 combines with J gene TRBJ1-1, with 7 positions matching TRBD1. The V gene's germline CDR1 is KGHSH and CDR2 LQKENI. Trimming cost V 4 bases and J 4 bases; bases outside gene matches: 3. CDR3 length equals 13 residues. The CDR3 region is CASSLQGGTEAFF. CDR3 sequence (DNA): TGTGCCAGCTCACTCCAGGGGGGCACTGAAGCTTTCTTT.

CDR3 in DNA: TGCAGCGTGTGTGAGGTAGAAAACAATGAGCAGTTCTTC. Its translation: CSVCEVENNEQFF. The J gene is TRBJ2-1, the V gene TRBV29-1; D unclear. The CDR3 runs 13 residues. The ends were cut back, 6 bases at V and 5 bases at J, with 14 bases in the middle. CDR1 and CDR2 (germline): SQVTM, ANQGSEA.

The chain combines TRBV3-1 (or the pseudogene TRBV3-2) with TRBJ2-2, with D perhaps TRBD2 (6 bases). The CDR3 spans 15 residues. Germline V gene data show CDR1 as LGHDT and CDR2 as YNNKEL (reference sequence). Trimming took off 4 bases at V and 6 bases at J, with 15 bases between the two ends. CDR3 residues: CASSLGSQRAGELFF. The CDR3 DNA is TGTGCCAGCAGCCTCGGGTCCCAGCGGGCCGGGGAGCTGTTTTTT.

The rearrangement uses TRBV11-2 and TRBJ1-5; tentatively, D is TRBD1 (6 bases). This CDR3 has 15 amino acids. Germline V gene lookup returns CDR1 SGHAT and CDR2 FQNNGV. V shed 0 bases and J shed 7 bases, with 13 bases lying between them. This chain's CDR3 is CASSLDWGGVQPQHF. The CDR3 region has the DNA TGTGCCAGCAGCTTAGATTGGGGGGGCGTGCAGCCCCAGCATTTT.

Note on this clone: This CDR3 is also generated by other DNA sequences in the sample. The chain couples TRBV5-1 to TRBJ1-4; no reliable D call. The germline gives CDR1 SGHRS, CDR2 YFSETQ. Trimming shortened V by 0 bases and J by 1 base, and 4 bases separated the two germline ends. CDR3 length: 14 amino acids. This CDR3 is CASSLGGTNEKLFF. The DNA for the CDR3 is TGCGCCAGCAGCTTGGGCGGAACTAATGAAAAACTGTTTTTT.

Note on this clone: The sample has other DNA sequences that encode this CDR3 too. This rearrangement joins TRBV7-9 to TRBJ1-2, with unresolved D. Trimming pared 6 bases from V and 4 bases from J, leaving 9 bases between. The CDR3 length is 12 residues. Per germline, CDR1 SEHNR and CDR2 FQNEAQ (reference sequence). The CDR3 sequence is CASSSQVYGYTF. The CDR3 region has the DNA TGTGCCAGCAGTTCTCAGGTCTATGGCTACACCTTC. Variable domain in full (rest from reference TRBV7-9 and TRBJ1-2): DTGVSQNPRHKITKRGQNVTFRCDPISEHNRLYWYRQTLGQGPEFLTYFQNEAQLEKSRLLSDRFSAERPKGSFSTLEIQRTEQGDSAMYLCASSSQVYGYTFGSGTRLTVV.

V and J are TRBV6-2 or TRBV6-3 and TRBJ2-7, with TRBD2 identical over 13 bases. The CDR3 spans 15 residues. After removal of 3 bases from V and 3 bases from J, the junction contained 2 bases not matched to a gene. Per the germline V gene, CDR1 is MNHEY and CDR2 is SVGEGT. The chain's CDR3 is CASSYGTSGVYEQYF. The CDR3 nucleotides are TGTGCCAGCAGTTATGGGACTAGCGGGGTCTACGAGCAGTACTTC.

J is TRBJ2-3 and V is TRBV25-1; 9 nucleotides line up with TRBD2. Losses at the gene ends were 6 bases for V and 10 bases for J; bases not matched to a gene: 11. CDR1 MGHDK and CDR2 SYGVNS come from the germline V gene. The CDR3 is 14 amino acids. The CDR3 region is CASSDTSGPLAQYF. The CDR3 DNA sequence: TGTGCCAGCAGCGACACTAGCGGGCCTTTGGCGCAGTATTTT.

The chain joins TRBV3-1 (or the pseudogene TRBV3-2) to TRBJ1-6, with D unresolved. The V and J ends lost 0 bases and 3 bases respectively, with 6 bases between them. The germline V gene encodes CDR1 LGHDT and CDR2 YNNKEL (reference sequence). CDR3 size: 15 residues. The CDR3 loop is CASSQENSYNSPLHF. The CDR3 region has the DNA TGTGCCAGCAGCCAAGAGAACAGCTATAATTCACCCCTCCACTTT.

This clone was found a few times. The chain is built from TRBV7-2 and TRBJ2-1; 8 bases line up with TRBD2. The germline V gene encodes CDR1 SGHTA and CDR2 FQGNSA. Trimming took 4 bases from V and 4 from J; bases not matched to a gene: 6. The CDR3 runs 15 residues. In nucleotides, the CDR3 is TGTGCCAGCAGCTCCGTAGCGGGATCATACAATGAGCAGTTCTTC. It encodes CASSSVAGSYNEQFF.

The V gene is TRBV7-4, the J gene TRBJ1-1, with D uncertain. Germline lookup yields CDR1 SGHVT and CDR2 SQSDAQ. This CDR3 contains 12 residues. The V gene lost 3 bases and the J gene lost 11 bases, with 13 bases spanning the gap. Written as DNA, the CDR3 is TGTGCCAGCAGCTTGAGCCCCCTTCAGGCTTTCTTT. Translated: CASSLSPLQAFF.

The V and J genes are TRBV19 and TRBJ1-6; TRBD1 matches at 7 bases. V shed 6 bases, J shed 9 bases, and the junction held 14 bases outside the gene matches. The CDR3 sequence is 16 residues long. From germline, CDR1 is LNHDA and CDR2 SQIVND (reference sequence). In DNA, the CDR3 is TGTGCCAGTAGCCCTAAGACAGGGACTAAGGGTTCACCCCTCCACTTT. This encodes CASSPKTGTKGSPLHF.